This entry concerns a single T cell receptor beta chain. This record belongs to a study of T cell responses to AZD1222 COVID-19 vaccine. V gave up 5 bases and J gave up 8 bases; unmatched junction bases: 2. This CDR3 contains 13 residues. Assay: immunoSEQ multiplex PCR; the TCRdb copy retains only in-frame clones and omits some. The repertoire holds fewer than 90,000 clones, with more than 70% as singletons. The chain has TRBV12-3 or TRBV12-4 and TRBJ1-4; TRBD1 agrees at 10 bases. Sequenced material: peripheral blood, taken 28 days after the second AZD1222 dose. The clonotype comes from an adult who received the AZD1222 COVID-19 vaccine. CDR3 amino acids: CASSGTGEEKLFF. The CDR3 bases are TGTGCCAGCAGTGGGACAGGGGAAGAAAAACTGTTTTTT.